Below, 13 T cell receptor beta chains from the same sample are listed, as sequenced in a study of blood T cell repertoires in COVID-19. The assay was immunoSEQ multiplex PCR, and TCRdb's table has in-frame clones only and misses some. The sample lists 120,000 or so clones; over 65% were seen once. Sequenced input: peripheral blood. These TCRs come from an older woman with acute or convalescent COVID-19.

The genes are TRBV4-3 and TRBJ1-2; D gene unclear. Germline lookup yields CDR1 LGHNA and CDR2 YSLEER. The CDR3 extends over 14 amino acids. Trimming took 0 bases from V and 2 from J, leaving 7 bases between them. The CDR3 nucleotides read TGCGCCAGCAGCCAAGAGGCTTTAAACTATGGCTACACCTTC. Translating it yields CASSQEALNYGYTF.

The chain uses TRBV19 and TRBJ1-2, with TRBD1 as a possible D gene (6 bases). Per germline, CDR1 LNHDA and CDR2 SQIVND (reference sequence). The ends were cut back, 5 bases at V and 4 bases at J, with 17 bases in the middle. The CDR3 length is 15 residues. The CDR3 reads CASSVTRTVAYGYTF. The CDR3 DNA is TGTGCCAGTAGTGTAACCCGGACAGTAGCCTATGGCTACACCTTC. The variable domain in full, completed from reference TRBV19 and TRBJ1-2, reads DGGITQSPKYLFRKEGQNVTLSCEQNLNHDAMYWYRQDPGQGLRLIYYSQIVNDFQKGDIAEGYSVSREKKESFPLTVTSAQKNPTAFYLCASSVTRTVAYGYTFGSGTRLTVV.

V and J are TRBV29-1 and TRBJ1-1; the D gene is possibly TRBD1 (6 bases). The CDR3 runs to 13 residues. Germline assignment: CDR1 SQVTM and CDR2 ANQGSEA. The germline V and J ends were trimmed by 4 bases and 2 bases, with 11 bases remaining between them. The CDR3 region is CSVAKGQNTEAFF. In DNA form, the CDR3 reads TGCAGCGTTGCGAAGGGACAAAACACTGAAGCTTTCTTT.

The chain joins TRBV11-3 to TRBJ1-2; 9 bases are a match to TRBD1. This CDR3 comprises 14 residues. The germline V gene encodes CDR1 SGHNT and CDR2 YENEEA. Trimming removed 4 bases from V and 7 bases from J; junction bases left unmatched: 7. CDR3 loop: CASSSDRGGGGYTF. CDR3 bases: TGTGCCAGCAGCTCGGACAGGGGTGGAGGTGGCTACACCTTC. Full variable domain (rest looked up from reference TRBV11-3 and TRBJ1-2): EAGVVQSPRYKIIEKKQPVAFWCNPISGHNTLYWYLQNLGQGPELLIRYENEEAVDDSQLPKDRFSAERLKGVDSTLKIQPAELGDSAVYLCASSSDRGGGGYTFGSGTRLTVV.

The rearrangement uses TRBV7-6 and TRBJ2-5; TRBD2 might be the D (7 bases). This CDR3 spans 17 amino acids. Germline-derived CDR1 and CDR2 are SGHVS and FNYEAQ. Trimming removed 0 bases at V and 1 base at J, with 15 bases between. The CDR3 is CASSLALRGGLQETQYF. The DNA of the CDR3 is TGTGCCAGCAGCTTAGCGCTAAGGGGGGGACTCCAAGAGACCCAGTACTTC.

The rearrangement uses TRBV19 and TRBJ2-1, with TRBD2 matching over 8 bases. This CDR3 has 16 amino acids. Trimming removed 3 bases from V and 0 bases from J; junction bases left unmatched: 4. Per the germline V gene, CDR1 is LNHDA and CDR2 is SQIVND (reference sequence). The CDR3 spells CASSIQAGGSYNEQFF. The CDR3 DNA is TGTGCCAGTAGTATCCAGGCGGGGGGCTCCTACAATGAGCAGTTCTTC. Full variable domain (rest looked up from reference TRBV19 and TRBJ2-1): DGGITQSPKYLFRKEGQNVTLSCEQNLNHDAMYWYRQDPGQGLRLIYYSQIVNDFQKGDIAEGYSVSREKKESFPLTVTSAQKNPTAFYLCASSIQAGGSYNEQFFGPGTRLTVL.

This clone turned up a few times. The CDR3 loop reads CASSSTGGQGVLSYTF. CDR3 nucleotide sequence: TGTGCCAGCAGCTCGACCGGGGGACAGGGCGTTTTAAGCTACACCTTC. The chain has TRBV5-4 and TRBJ1-2; 9 nucleotides match TRBD1. Germline-derived CDR1 and CDR2 are SGHNT and YYREEE (reference sequence). V shed 3 bases and J 9 bases; nucleotides not matched to a gene: 15. This CDR3 has 16 residues.

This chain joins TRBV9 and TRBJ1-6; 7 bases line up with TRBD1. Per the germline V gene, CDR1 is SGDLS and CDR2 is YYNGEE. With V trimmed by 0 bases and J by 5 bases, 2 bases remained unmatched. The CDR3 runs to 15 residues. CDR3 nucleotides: TGTGCCAGCAGCGTAGGAGGGGGCAATAATTCACCCCTCCACTTT. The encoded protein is CASSVGGGNNSPLHF.

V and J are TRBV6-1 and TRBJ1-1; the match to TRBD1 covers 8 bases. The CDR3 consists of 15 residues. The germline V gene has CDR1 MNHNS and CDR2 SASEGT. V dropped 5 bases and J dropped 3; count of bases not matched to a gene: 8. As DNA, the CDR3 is TGTGCCAGCAGTACAGGACAGGGTGTGTACACTGAAGCTTTCTTT. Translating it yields CASSTGQGVYTEAFF.

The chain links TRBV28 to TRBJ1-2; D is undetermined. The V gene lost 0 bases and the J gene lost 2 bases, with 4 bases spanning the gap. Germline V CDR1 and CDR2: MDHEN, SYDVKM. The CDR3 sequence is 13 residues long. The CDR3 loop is CASSLWENYGYTF. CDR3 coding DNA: TGTGCCAGCAGTTTATGGGAGAACTATGGCTACACCTTC.

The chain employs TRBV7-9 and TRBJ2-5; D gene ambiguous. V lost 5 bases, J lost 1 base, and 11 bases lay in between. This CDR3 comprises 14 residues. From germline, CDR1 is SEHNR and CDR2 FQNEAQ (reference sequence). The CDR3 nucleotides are TGTGCCAGCAGCGTATCCTCAGGCCAAGAGACCCAGTACTTC. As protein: CASSVSSGQETQYF.

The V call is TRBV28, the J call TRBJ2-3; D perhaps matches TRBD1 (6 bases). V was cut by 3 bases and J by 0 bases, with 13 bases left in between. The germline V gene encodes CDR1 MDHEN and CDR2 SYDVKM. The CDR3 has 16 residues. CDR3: CASSLGAGVSTDTQYF. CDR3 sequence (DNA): TGTGCCAGCAGTTTGGGGGCAGGGGTTAGCACAGATACGCAGTATTTT.

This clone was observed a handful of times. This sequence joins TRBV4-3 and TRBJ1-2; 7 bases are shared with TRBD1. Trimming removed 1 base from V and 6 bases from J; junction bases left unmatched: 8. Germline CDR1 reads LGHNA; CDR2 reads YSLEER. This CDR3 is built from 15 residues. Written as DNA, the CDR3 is TGCGCCAGCAGCCAAGTTGTAGGGGGCGGGAATGGCTACACCTTC. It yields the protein CASSQVVGGGNGYTF.